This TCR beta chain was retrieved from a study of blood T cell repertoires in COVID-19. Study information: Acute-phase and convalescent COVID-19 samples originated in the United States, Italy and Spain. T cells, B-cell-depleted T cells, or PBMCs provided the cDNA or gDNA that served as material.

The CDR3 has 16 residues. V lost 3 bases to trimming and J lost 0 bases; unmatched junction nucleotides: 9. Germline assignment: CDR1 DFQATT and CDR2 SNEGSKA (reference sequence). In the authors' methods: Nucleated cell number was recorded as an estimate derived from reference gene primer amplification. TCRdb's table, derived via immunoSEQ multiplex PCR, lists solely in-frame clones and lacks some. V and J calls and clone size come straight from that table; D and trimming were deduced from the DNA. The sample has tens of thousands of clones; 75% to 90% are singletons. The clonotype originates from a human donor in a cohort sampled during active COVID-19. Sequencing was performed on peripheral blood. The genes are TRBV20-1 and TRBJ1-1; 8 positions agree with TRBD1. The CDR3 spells CSASPGRTGLNTEAFF. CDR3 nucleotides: TGCAGTGCTAGTCCGGGCAGGACAGGGCTGAACACTGAAGCTTTCTTT.